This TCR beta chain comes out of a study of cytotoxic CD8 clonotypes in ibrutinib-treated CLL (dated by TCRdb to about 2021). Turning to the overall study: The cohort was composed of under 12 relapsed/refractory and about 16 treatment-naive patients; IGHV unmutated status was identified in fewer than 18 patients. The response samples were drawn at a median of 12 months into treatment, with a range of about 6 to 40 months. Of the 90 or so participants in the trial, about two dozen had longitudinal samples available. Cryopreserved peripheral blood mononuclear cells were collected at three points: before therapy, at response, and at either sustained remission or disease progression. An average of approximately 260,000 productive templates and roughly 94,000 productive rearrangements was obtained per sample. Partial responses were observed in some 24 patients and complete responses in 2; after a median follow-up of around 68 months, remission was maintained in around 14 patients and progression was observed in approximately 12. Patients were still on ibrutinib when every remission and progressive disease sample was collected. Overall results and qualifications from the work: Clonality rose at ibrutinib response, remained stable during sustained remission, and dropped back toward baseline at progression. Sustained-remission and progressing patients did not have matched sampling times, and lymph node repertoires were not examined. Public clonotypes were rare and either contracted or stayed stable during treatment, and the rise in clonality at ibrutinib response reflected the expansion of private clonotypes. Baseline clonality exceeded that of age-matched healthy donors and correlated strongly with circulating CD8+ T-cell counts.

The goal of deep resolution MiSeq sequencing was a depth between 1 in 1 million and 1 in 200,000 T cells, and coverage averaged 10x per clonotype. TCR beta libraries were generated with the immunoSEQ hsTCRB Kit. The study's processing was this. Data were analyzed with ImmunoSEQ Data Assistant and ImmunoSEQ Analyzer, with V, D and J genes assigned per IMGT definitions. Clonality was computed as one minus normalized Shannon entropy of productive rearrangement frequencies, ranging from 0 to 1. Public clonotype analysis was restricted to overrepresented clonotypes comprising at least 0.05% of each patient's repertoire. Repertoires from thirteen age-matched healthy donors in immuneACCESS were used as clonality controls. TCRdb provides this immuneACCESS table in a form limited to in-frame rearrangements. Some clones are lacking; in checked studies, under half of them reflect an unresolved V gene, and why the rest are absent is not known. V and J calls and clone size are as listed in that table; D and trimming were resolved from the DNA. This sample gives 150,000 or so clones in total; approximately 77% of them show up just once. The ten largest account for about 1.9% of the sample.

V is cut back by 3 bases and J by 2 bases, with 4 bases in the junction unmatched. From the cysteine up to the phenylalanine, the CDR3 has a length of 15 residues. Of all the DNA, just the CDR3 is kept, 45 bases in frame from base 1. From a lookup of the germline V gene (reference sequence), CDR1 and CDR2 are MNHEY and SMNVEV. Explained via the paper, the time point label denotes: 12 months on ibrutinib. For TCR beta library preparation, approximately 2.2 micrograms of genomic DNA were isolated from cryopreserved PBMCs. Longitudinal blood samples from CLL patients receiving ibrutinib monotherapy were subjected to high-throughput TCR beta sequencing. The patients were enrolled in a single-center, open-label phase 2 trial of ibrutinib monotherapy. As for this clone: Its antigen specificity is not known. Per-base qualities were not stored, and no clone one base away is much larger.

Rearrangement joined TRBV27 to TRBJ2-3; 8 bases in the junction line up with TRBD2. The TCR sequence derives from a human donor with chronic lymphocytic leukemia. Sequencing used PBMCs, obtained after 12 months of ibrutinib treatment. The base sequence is TGTGCCAGCAGTTTGGTAGCGGGAATCACAGATACGCAGTATTTT. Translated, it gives CASSLVAGITDTQYF.